This T cell receptor (beta chain) stems from a study of cytomegalovirus exposure and HLA in healthy donors. Study-level results: Within an earlier analysis, most TCR beta V segments proved productive either about 90% or about 30% of the time.

The PCR had 60 Vbeta and 13 Jbeta primers. The method was immunoSEQ multiplex PCR; TCRdb's version includes in-frame clones alone and lacks a portion of them. This sample has over 150,000 clones, with under 80% found just once. Worth noting for this clone: Antigen unknown.

The CDR3 is 11 residues long. In germline, CDR1 is MNHNS, CDR2 SASEGT. Trimming took off 3 bases at V and 4 bases at J, with 2 bases between the two ends. The receptor comes from a man in his forties in good health and CMV-seronegative. Material: PBMCs. The chain joins TRBV6-1 to TRBJ2-3; D not certain. The CDR3 DNA reads TGTGCCAGCAGTGACTCAGATACGCAGTATTTT. Translating gives CASSDSDTQYF.